In its sample, the clone carrying this T cell receptor (beta chain) was seen once. Antigen specificity is unknown. The V and J ends lost 3 bases and 6 bases, in that order; junction bases with no gene match: 12. The CDR3 covers 16 residues. Germline-derived CDR1 and CDR2 are MNHNS and SASEGT. This sample is part of a study of cytomegalovirus exposure and HLA in healthy donors. The PCR ran on 60 Vbeta and 13 Jbeta primers. Data came from immunoSEQ multiplex PCR; TCRdb stores just in-frame clones and leaves some out. The sample yields approximately 210,000 clones, about 80% seen once. Study observations and caveats: Rarity held for most TCR sequences, but there were some public TCRs that occurred in many donors.

The V gene is TRBV6-1, the J gene TRBJ2-7; TRBD2 agrees at 9 bases. This sequence was found in a woman aged 40 to 55 in good health and CMV-seronegative. Sequenced sample: PBMCs. The DNA for the CDR3 is TGTGCCAGCAGTGAGGGGACTAGCAGGCAGTTGGCCGAGCAGTACTTC. Amino acids: CASSEGTSRQLAEQYF.